This TCR beta chain was sequenced during a study of T-cell reconstitution after alpha-beta-depleted transplantation in children. This clonotype showed up many times. Library preparation (for TCRbeta) was performed with unique molecular identifiers. Each CDR3 protein is one row after TCRdb ran MiXCR on the PCR reads. The table lists some 640,000 distinct CDR3 sequences, 16% of them singletons. CDR3 size: 15 residues. Unmatched junction bases numbered 4, after V lost 2 bases and J lost 7 bases. The sample consisted of PBMCs from the stem cell graft donor, taken from the stem cell graft. The chain links TRBV12-3 or TRBV12-4 to TRBJ1-6; 8 nucleotides align to TRBD1. This TCR derives from a human donor who donated a stem cell graft to a child with acute myeloid leukemia. CDR3: CASSLHPGGNSPLHF. The CDR3 region has the DNA TGTGCCAGCAGTTTACACCCAGGGGGCAATTCACCCCTCCACTTT.